These T cell receptor beta chains were read from a single sample in a study of T cell responses to AZD1222 COVID-19 vaccine. Here immunoSEQ multiplex PCR was the method, and the copy in TCRdb shows in-frame clones only, minus some. The data show over 85,000 clones, roughly 92% seen once. The material sequenced was peripheral blood, taken on day 0 of AZD1222 vaccination. The receptors shown here come from an adult in good health. The CDR3 runs from the conserved cysteine through the conserved F or W. The D gene is left open where the match is weak. Clone size appears in some rows only: once, few, many, or a class for an expanded clone.

D: -; J: TRBJ1-4; size: once; V: TRBV12-2; CDR3: CASRYKKLFF; DNA: TGTGCAAGTCGCTATAAAAAACTGTTTTTT
D: -; J: TRBJ1-5; size: -; V: TRBV28; CDR3: CASSFEGSGNQPQHF; DNA: TGTGCCAGCAGTTTTGAGGGGTCGGGCAATCAGCCCCAGCATTTT
D: -; J: TRBJ2-2; size: -; V: TRBV4-1; CDR3: CASSQGYRELFF; DNA: TGCGCCAGCAGCCAGGGCTACCGGGAGCTGTTTTTT
D: -; J: TRBJ2-7; size: -; V: TRBV5-1; CDR3: CASSLISGSYEQYF; DNA: TGCGCCAGCAGCTTAATTTCGGGGTCCTACGAGCAGTACTTC
D: -; J: TRBJ1-3; size: -; V: TRBV5-4; CDR3: CASSLEPNSGNTIYF; DNA: TGTGCCAGCAGCTTAGAACCGAACTCTGGAAACACCATATATTTT
D: -; J: TRBJ2-1; size: once; V: TRBV7-3; CDR3: CASSPSGEAVNEQFF; DNA: TGTGCCAGCAGCCCTAGTGGGGAGGCGGTAAATGAGCAGTTCTTC
D: -; J: TRBJ1-5; size: -; V: TRBV5-1; CDR3: CASSLGGPRQPQHF; DNA: TGCGCCAGCAGCTTGGGGGGGCCTCGGCAGCCCCAGCATTTT
D: TRBD1; J: TRBJ2-2; size: -; V: TRBV6-1; CDR3: CASSVDRPTNTGELFF; DNA: TGTGCCAGCAGTGTGGACAGGCCCACGAACACCGGGGAGCTGTTTTTT
D: TRBD2; J: TRBJ2-7; size: -; V: TRBV7-2; CDR3: CASSLVAGRVHYEQYF; DNA: TGTGCCAGCAGCTTAGTAGCGGGGAGGGTACACTACGAGCAGTACTTC
D: -; J: TRBJ2-7; size: once; V: TRBV10-3; CDR3: CAISATIGGVKRSNEQYF; DNA: TGTGCCATCAGTGCGACAATAGGGGGAGTCAAGCGTAGCAACGAGCAGTACTTC
D: -; J: TRBJ2-1; size: once; V: TRBV27; CDR3: CASTITGGNEQFF; DNA: TGTGCCAGCACCATTACCGGCGGCAATGAGCAGTTCTTC
D: -; J: TRBJ2-1; size: -; V: TRBV4-2; CDR3: CASSHADRGSEQFF; DNA: TGTGCCAGCAGCCATGCGGACCGGGGGTCTGAGCAGTTCTTC
D: -; J: TRBJ1-4; size: few; V: TRBV5-1; CDR3: CASSFGGTTNEKLFF; DNA: TGCGCCAGCAGCTTTGGTGGGACAACTAATGAAAAACTGTTTTTT
D: -; J: TRBJ1-2; size: -; V: TRBV5-6; CDR3: CASSPNPGSQSYGYTF; DNA: TGTGCCAGCAGCCCCAACCCCGGGAGCCAGTCCTATGGCTACACCTTC
D: -; J: TRBJ1-5; size: -; V: TRBV10-3; CDR3: CAISESRDTYSNQPQHF; DNA: TGTGCCATCAGTGAGTCGAGGGACACCTATAGCAATCAGCCCCAGCATTTT
D: TRBD1; J: TRBJ2-7; size: -; V: TRBV5-6; CDR3: CASSPGQGGLYEQYF; DNA: TGTGCCAGCAGCCCCGGACAGGGGGGTTTATACGAGCAGTACTTC
D: TRBD1; J: TRBJ2-7; size: -; V: TRBV27; CDR3: CASSLTGGSYEQYF; DNA: TGTGCCAGCAGCCTGACAGGGGGATCCTACGAGCAGTACTTC
D: -; J: TRBJ1-4; size: -; V: TRBV10-3; CDR3: CAISVAGAGEKLFF; DNA: TGTGCCATCAGTGTAGCGGGGGCTGGTGAAAAACTGTTTTTT
D: -; J: TRBJ1-5; size: few; V: TRBV19; CDR3: CASNTGTGSQPQHF; DNA: TGTGCCAGTAACACAGGGACGGGGAGTCAGCCCCAGCATTTT
D: -; J: TRBJ2-2; size: -; V: TRBV28; CDR3: CASSLDSLNTGELFF; DNA: TGTGCCAGCAGTTTAGACTCCCTCAACACCGGGGAGCTGTTTTTT
D: -; J: TRBJ1-1; size: -; V: TRBV3-1/TRBV3-2; CDR3: CASSQDHSGGAEAFF; DNA: TGTGCCAGCAGCCAAGATCATTCGGGGGGGGCTGAAGCTTTCTTT
D: -; J: TRBJ1-5; size: few; V: TRBV5-6; CDR3: CASSLMFGGPSNQPQHF; DNA: TGTGCCAGCAGCTTGATGTTTGGGGGGCCTAGCAATCAGCCCCAGCATTTT
D: TRBD1; J: TRBJ1-2; size: once; V: TRBV11-2; CDR3: CASSRVSHRGYGYTF; DNA: TGTGCCAGCAGCCGAGTGAGTCACAGGGGCTATGGCTACACCTTC
D: -; J: TRBJ1-5; size: -; V: TRBV3-1/TRBV3-2; CDR3: CASSQSSARRQPQHF; DNA: TGTGCCAGCAGCCAATCGTCAGCCAGGCGTCAGCCCCAGCATTTT
D: -; J: TRBJ2-1; size: -; V: TRBV7-2; CDR3: CASSLDGAPVNEQFF; DNA: TGTGCCAGCAGCTTAGATGGGGCCCCTGTCAATGAGCAGTTCTTC
D: -; J: TRBJ2-5; size: -; V: TRBV24-1; CDR3: CATSEVAQETQYF; DNA: TGTGCCACCAGTGAGGTGGCCCAAGAGACCCAGTACTTC
D: TRBD2; J: TRBJ2-4; size: -; V: TRBV27; CDR3: CASSREAARNPSSIQYF; DNA: TGTGCCAGCAGCCGGGAGGCCGCACGGAACCCTAGCAGCATTCAGTACTTC
D: TRBD2; J: TRBJ2-7; size: -; V: TRBV6-2/TRBV6-3; CDR3: CASSYVKTSGGNYEQYF; DNA: TGTGCCAGCAGTTACGTCAAGACTAGCGGGGGGAATTACGAGCAGTACTTC
D: -; J: TRBJ2-1; size: -; V: TRBV19; CDR3: CASSSARDGEQFF; DNA: TGTGCCAGTAGTAGTGCGCGGGATGGGGAGCAGTTCTTC
D: -; J: TRBJ2-7; size: once; V: TRBV21-1; CDR3: CASVVPRDYEQYF; DNA: TGTGCCAGCGTCGTTCCGAGGGATTACGAGCAGTACTTC
D: -; J: TRBJ1-1; size: -; V: TRBV3-1/TRBV3-2; CDR3: CASSPGAEAFF; DNA: TGTGCCAGCAGCCCTGGAGCAGAAGCTTTCTTT
D: -; J: TRBJ1-6; size: -; V: TRBV12-5; CDR3: CASGLENSPLHF; DNA: TGTGCTAGTGGTTTGGAAAATTCACCCCTCCACTTT
D: -; J: TRBJ2-2; size: -; V: TRBV6-5; CDR3: CASSYTTLNTGELFF; DNA: TGTGCCAGCAGTTACACCACATTGAACACCGGGGAGCTGTTTTTT
D: -; J: TRBJ2-3; size: -; V: TRBV7-3; CDR3: CASSYRQSDTQYF; DNA: TGTGCCAGCAGCTACCGACAGTCAGATACGCAGTATTTT
D: TRBD1; J: TRBJ2-5; size: -; V: TRBV5-1; CDR3: CASSLGGQGNVKTQYF; DNA: TGCGCCAGCAGCTTGGGGGGACAGGGAAACGTTAAGACCCAGTACTTC
D: TRBD2; J: TRBJ2-1; size: -; V: TRBV5-6; CDR3: CASNLLADAYNEQFF; DNA: TGTGCCAGCAACCTACTAGCGGATGCTTACAATGAGCAGTTCTTC
D: -; J: TRBJ2-3; size: -; V: TRBV7-2; CDR3: CASLFVTGGSDTQYF; DNA: TGTGCCAGTTTGTTCGTGACAGGTGGGTCAGATACGCAGTATTTT
D: TRBD1; J: TRBJ1-4; size: once; V: TRBV3-1/TRBV3-2; CDR3: CASSVWGQGPSTNEKLFF; DNA: TGTGCCAGCAGCGTATGGGGACAGGGACCTTCCACTAATGAAAAACTGTTTTTT
D: TRBD1; J: TRBJ1-1; size: -; V: TRBV5-6; CDR3: CASSSTSGQGAWLGTEAFF; DNA: TGTGCCAGCAGCTCGACGTCCGGACAGGGGGCGTGGTTGGGCACTGAAGCTTTCTTT
D: TRBD1; J: TRBJ1-2; size: -; V: TRBV10-3; CDR3: CAIRMDRANYGYTF; DNA: TGTGCCATCAGGATGGACAGGGCTAACTATGGCTACACCTTC
D: TRBD2; J: TRBJ2-7; size: -; V: TRBV7-2; CDR3: CASSLADLTGLAGAAYEQYF; DNA: TGTGCCAGCAGCTTAGCCGACCTCACGGGACTAGCGGGAGCAGCCTACGAGCAGTACTTC
D: -; J: TRBJ1-3; size: -; V: TRBV2; CDR3: CASRTGLGNTIYF; DNA: TGTGCCAGCAGGACGGGACTCGGAAACACCATATATTTT
D: -; J: TRBJ2-7; size: -; V: TRBV5-1; CDR3: CASSLGGQSPSYEQYF; DNA: TGCGCCAGCAGCTTGGGTGGCCAATCTCCCTCCTACGAGCAGTACTTC
D: -; J: TRBJ2-1; size: -; V: TRBV24-1; CDR3: CATSNGFEQFF; DNA: TGTGCCACCAGTAACGGGTTTGAGCAGTTCTTC
D: -; J: TRBJ1-1; size: -; V: TRBV30; CDR3: CAWSPPFRGRNTEAFF; DNA: TGTGCCTGGAGTCCCCCCTTCCGGGGGAGGAACACTGAAGCTTTCTTT
D: -; J: TRBJ2-2; size: -; V: TRBV6-5; CDR3: CASSTGWANTGELFF; DNA: TGTGCCAGCAGTACCGGTTGGGCGAACACCGGGGAGCTGTTTTTT
D: TRBD1; J: TRBJ2-7; size: -; V: TRBV27; CDR3: CASSLEAGGFYEQYF; DNA: TGTGCCAGCAGTTTAGAGGCAGGGGGCTTTTACGAGCAGTACTTC
D: -; J: TRBJ2-7; size: -; V: TRBV7-8; CDR3: CASSLASGAGLISYEQYF; DNA: TGTGCCAGCAGCTTAGCGTCCGGGGCCGGTCTTATCTCCTACGAGCAGTACTTC
D: TRBD1; J: TRBJ1-1; size: -; V: TRBV19; CDR3: CASSTNQGQGAFF; DNA: TGTGCCAGTAGTACAAACCAGGGACAGGGGGCTTTCTTT
D: -; J: TRBJ2-1; size: -; V: TRBV15; CDR3: CATSPRNQFF; DNA: TGTGCCACCAGTCCCCGAAATCAGTTCTTC
D: -; J: TRBJ2-7; size: -; V: TRBV30; CDR3: CAWRSAGTSTYEQYF; DNA: TGTGCCTGGAGGTCCGCCGGGACATCAACCTACGAGCAGTACTTC
D: TRBD2; J: TRBJ2-3; size: -; V: TRBV18; CDR3: CASSLYSGTPQGTQYF; DNA: TGTGCCAGCTCGCTCTATAGCGGGACTCCACAGGGTACGCAGTATTTT
D: -; J: TRBJ2-5; size: -; V: TRBV10-3; CDR3: CAISGVAGEETQYF; DNA: TGTGCCATCAGTGGGGTAGCCGGGGAGGAGACCCAGTACTTC
D: -; J: TRBJ2-1; size: -; V: TRBV9; CDR3: CASSVVSGGGEQFF; DNA: TGTGCCAGCAGCGTAGTATCAGGGGGAGGTGAGCAGTTCTTC
D: -; J: TRBJ2-5; size: -; V: TRBV29-1; CDR3: CSVEDGLVLQETQYF; DNA: TGCAGCGTTGAAGATGGGCTAGTTCTCCAAGAGACCCAGTACTTC